A single sample gave rise to the 23 T cell receptor beta chains below, sequenced in a study of sequential checkpoint blockade in melanoma. The treatment: randomized to nivolumab then ipilimumab (arm A) or the reverse (arm B). Clones were sequenced by immunoSEQ multiplex PCR, and TCRdb holds only the in-frame ones, with some missing. This table has under 20,000 clones, roughly 59% appearing once. The sample in question was CD8+ T cells sorted from blood (inferred from file names), obtained from a patient given nivolumab and ipilimumab in sequence. These receptors all stem from a human donor with melanoma.

In this sample, this clone turned up once. V gene TRBV6-6 combines with J gene TRBJ1-2, with a possible D match to TRBD1 (5 bases). Germline loops: CDR1 MNHNY, CDR2 SVGAGI (reference sequence). This CDR3 has 13 residues. V was clipped by 2 bases and J by 3 bases, with 7 bases between them. CDR3 sequence: CASSYGGDYGYTF. Here the CDR3 DNA reads TGTGCCAGCAGTTACGGGGGGGACTATGGCTACACCTTC.

This rearrangement joins TRBV9 to TRBJ1-1; D perhaps matches TRBD1 (6 bases). The CDR3 is 12 residues long. V dropped 3 bases and J dropped 3 bases, with 6 bases sitting between them. CDR1 and CDR2 from the germline V gene are SGDLS and YYNGEE. DNA for the CDR3: TGTGCCAGCAGCGAGGGGGACACTGAAGCTTTCTTT. Translating gives CASSEGDTEAFF. Looking up the rest from reference TRBV9 and TRBJ1-1 gives the full variable domain: DSGVTQTPKHLITATGQRVTLRCSPRSGDLSVYWYQQSLDQGLQFLIQYYNGEERAKGNILERFSAQQFPDLHSELNLSSLELGDSALYFCASSEGDTEAFFGQGTRLTVV.

The chain's CDR3 is CASSLSQGAFEQYF. CDR3 DNA: TGTGCCAGCAGTTTGTCACAGGGGGCGTTCGAGCAGTACTTC. This chain connects TRBV27 to TRBJ2-7, with 9 bases fitting TRBD1. Unmatched junction bases numbered 6, after V lost 3 bases and J lost 6 bases. Germline-derived CDR1 and CDR2 are MNHEY and SMNVEV (reference sequence). This CDR3 comprises 14 residues.

The rearrangement uses TRBV4-1 and TRBJ2-7, with TRBD1 matching over 9 bases. The CDR3 consists of 15 residues. Germline-derived CDR1 and CDR2 are MGHRA and YSYEKL. J gave up 0 bases and V 2 bases, and 2 bases lay outside the gene matches. The CDR3 DNA follows: TGCGCCAGCAGCCAACAGACAGGGGGCTCCTACGAGCAGTACTTC. Its translation is CASSQQTGGSYEQYF.

This clone occurred a few times. J is TRBJ2-1 and V is TRBV20-1; perhaps TRBD2 as D (5 bases). The CDR3 is 11 amino acids. V was clipped by 6 bases and J by 14 bases, with 17 bases between them. CDR1 is DFQATT and CDR2 is SNEGSKA in the germline V gene (reference sequence). CDR3 nucleotide sequence: TGCAGTGCACGAGGGAGTATCGTAGAGTTCTTC. Protein sequence: CSARGSIVEFF.

V usage is TRBV5-4 and J usage is TRBJ2-7; D is perhaps TRBD1 (7 bases). CDR1 and CDR2 from the germline V gene are SGHNT and YYREEE (reference sequence). Trimming left V 2 bases short and J 5 bases short, with 14 bases between. The CDR3 runs 14 residues. The CDR3 bases are TGTGCCAGCAGCTTTCAGGGGGGCAGCGACGAGCAGTACTTC. As protein: CASSFQGGSDEQYF.

This chain joins TRBV29-1 and TRBJ2-7; D gene uncertain. Germline V gene sequence: CDR1 SQVTM, CDR2 ANQGSEA. This CDR3 is built from 11 residues. V lost 5 bases and J lost 1, with 6 bases in between. In DNA form, the CDR3 reads TGCAGCGTTAGGAGATCCTACGAGCAGTACTTC. This encodes CSVRRSYEQYF.

The CDR3, as DNA: TGTGCCAGCACCAAAGGGGACAGTAATTCACCCCTCCACTTT. Its translation is CASTKGDSNSPLHF. This sequence joins TRBV28 and TRBJ1-6; the match to TRBD1 covers 7 bases. CDR1 is MDHEN and CDR2 is SYDVKM in the germline V gene. With V trimmed by 7 bases and J by 6 bases, 6 bases remained unmatched. This CDR3 region has 14 residues.

This chain connects TRBV13 to TRBJ2-7; D is unresolved. The CDR3 is 12 residues long. The V end was cut by 2 bases, the J end by 4 bases, with 6 bases between. The germline gives CDR1 PRHDT, CDR2 FYEKMQ (reference sequence). The CDR3 region is CASSLMTYEQYF. The CDR3 nucleotides are TGTGCCAGCAGCTTAATGACTTACGAGCAGTACTTC.

The CDR3 is CASSYLGLGEQFF. The CDR3 nucleotides read TGTGCCAGCAGTTACTTGGGCCTGGGTGAGCAGTTCTTC. V gene TRBV6-5 combines with J gene TRBJ2-1; unclear D gene. V lost 1 base, J lost 9 bases, and 10 bases lay in between. Germline V lookup: CDR1 MNHEY, CDR2 SVGAGI. This CDR3 has 13 residues.

This chain links TRBV11-2 with TRBJ2-1; D might be TRBD1 (6 bases). V was cut by 4 bases and J by 6 bases, with 19 bases left in between. The germline V gene has CDR1 SGHAT and CDR2 FQNNGV. The CDR3 is 16 residues long. The CDR3 region has the DNA TGTGCCAGCAGCTCTCCCCTGGACAGCCGCTCCAATGAGCAGTTCTTC. Amino acids: CASSSPLDSRSNEQFF.

CDR3 nucleotides: TGTGCCAGCAGCCCCGGGACAGCTTCTGAGGAAAAACTGTTTTTT. Protein sequence: CASSPGTASEEKLFF. This sequence joins TRBV6-5 and TRBJ1-4; 7 bases agree with TRBD1. The CDR3 is 15 amino acids. Germline V gene sequence: CDR1 MNHEY, CDR2 SVGAGI. V gave up 6 bases and J gave up 8 bases; unmatched junction bases: 12.

The rearrangement joins TRBV7-9 to TRBJ2-1; no reliable D call. Trimming left V 5 bases short and J 11 bases short, with 19 bases between. The length of the CDR3 is 14 residues. The germline V gene encodes CDR1 SEHNR and CDR2 FQNEAQ (reference sequence). The CDR3 protein is CASSLDAQALKQFF. Written as DNA, the CDR3 is TGTGCCAGCAGCCTAGACGCGCAGGCCTTGAAGCAGTTCTTC.

This clone was seen a few times. The rearrangement joins TRBV5-3 to TRBJ2-2, with D tentatively TRBD2 (6 bases). TRBV5-3 is sorted into the ORF group, with uncertain function. The CDR3 totals 15 residues. The V gene lost 8 bases and the J gene lost 5 bases, with 19 bases spanning the gap. CDR3 in DNA: TGTGCCAGCAGCCGTCTCGCGGGGCAGACCGGGGAGCTGTTTTTT. Translating it yields CASSRLAGQTGELFF.

The rearrangement links TRBV7-9 to TRBJ1-1; D is possibly TRBD1 (6 bases). The germline V and J ends were trimmed by 1 base and 3 bases, with 6 bases remaining between them. The CDR3 totals 13 residues. The V gene's germline CDR1 is SEHNR and CDR2 FQNEAQ (reference sequence). The CDR3 here is CASSLEGDTEAFF. The CDR3 DNA sequence: TGTGCCAGCAGCTTAGAGGGGGACACTGAAGCTTTCTTT.

The rearrangement joins TRBV6-6 to TRBJ2-7, with 7 bases matching TRBD2. Germline V gene sequence: CDR1 MNHNY, CDR2 SVGAGI (reference sequence). Losses at the gene ends were 4 bases for V and 0 bases for J; bases not matched to a gene: 3. The length of the CDR3 is 14 residues. The DNA for the CDR3 is TGTGCCAGCAGTTCCGGGGGGAGCTCCTACGAGCAGTACTTC. Its protein product is CASSSGGSSYEQYF.

The CDR3 nucleotides read TGTGCCAGCAGCTCAGGACAGGGCGTGCATGCTGAAGCTTTCTTT. Encoded protein: CASSSGQGVHAEAFF. The rearrangement joins TRBV7-9 to TRBJ1-1, with 8 bases aligning to TRBD1. V was clipped by 4 bases and J by 6 bases; unmatched bases: 10. Germline V CDR1 and CDR2: SEHNR, FQNEAQ (reference sequence). The CDR3 is 15 amino acids.

This clone has only a few counts. The chain has TRBV15 and TRBJ1-1; D is unclear. The germline V gene encodes CDR1 LNHNV and CDR2 YYDKDF (reference sequence). The V and J ends lost 4 bases and 4 bases respectively, with 10 bases between them. This CDR3 contains 13 residues. CDR3 in amino acids: CATSTPLSTEAFF. In DNA form, the CDR3 reads TGTGCCACCAGCACCCCACTGAGCACTGAAGCTTTCTTT.

The J gene is TRBJ1-1, the V gene TRBV5-6; possibly TRBD1 for D (5 bases). Between the trimmed V and J ends, which lost 2 bases and 1 base, there was a span of 6 bases. The CDR3 spans 13 residues. In germline, CDR1 is SGHDT, CDR2 YYEEEE. CDR3 nucleotides: TGTGCCAGCAGCTTTGGACAGAACACTGAAGCTTTCTTT. Translating it yields CASSFGQNTEAFF.

The gene calls are TRBV18 and TRBJ2-7; maybe TRBD2 (5 bases). CDR1 is KGHSH, CDR2 LQKENI, per germline. This CDR3 comprises 14 residues. The ends were cut back, 4 bases at V and 0 bases at J, with 10 bases in the middle. The CDR3: CASSRPGSSYEQYF. CDR3 nucleotides: TGTGCCAGCTCACGCCCGGGGAGCTCCTACGAGCAGTACTTC.

Note on this clone: This may be a read error, as it is one base from a much larger clone. The V call is TRBV4-1, the J call TRBJ2-3, with 8 positions matching TRBD2. The germline CDR1 and CDR2 sequences are MGHRA and YSYEKL. With V trimmed by 0 bases and J by 1 base, 6 bases remained unmatched. There are 17 residues in the CDR3. The CDR3 loop reads CASSQEGPRGGTDTQYF. In DNA form, the CDR3 reads TGCGCCAGCAGCCAAGAGGGCCCGCGGGGGGGCACAGATACGCAGTATTTT.

The chain recombines TRBV7-9 with TRBJ2-5; 9 nucleotides agree with TRBD1. The tail of the sequence fits TRBJ2-7 better, so the J call may be wrong. This CDR3 region has 14 residues. The germline gives CDR1 SEHNR, CDR2 FQNEAQ (reference sequence). The CDR3 sequence is CASSSDGTGYEQYF. The CDR3 nucleotides are TGTGCCAGCAGCTCCGATGGGACAGGGTACGAGCAGTACTTC.

The chain recombines TRBV6-5 with TRBJ1-2, with 9 bases lining up with TRBD1. With V trimmed by 3 bases and J by 4 bases, 9 bases remained unmatched. The CDR3 totals 16 residues. CDR1 is MNHEY, CDR2 SVGAGI, per germline. The DNA of the CDR3 is TGTGCCAGCAGTTATTCACAGGGGGCTCGAGGCTATGGCTACACCTTC. Amino acid sequence: CASSYSQGARGYGYTF.